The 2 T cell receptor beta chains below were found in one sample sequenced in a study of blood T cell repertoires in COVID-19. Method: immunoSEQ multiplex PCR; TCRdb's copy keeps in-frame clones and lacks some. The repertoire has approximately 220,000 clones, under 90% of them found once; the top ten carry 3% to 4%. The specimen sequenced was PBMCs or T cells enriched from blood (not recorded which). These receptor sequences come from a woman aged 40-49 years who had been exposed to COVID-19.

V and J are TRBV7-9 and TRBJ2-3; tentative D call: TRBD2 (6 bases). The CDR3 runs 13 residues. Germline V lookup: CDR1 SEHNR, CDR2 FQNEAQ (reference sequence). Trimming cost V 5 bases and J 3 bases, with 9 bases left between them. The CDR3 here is CASSHGGTDTQYF. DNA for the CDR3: TGTGCCAGCAGCCACGGGGGTACAGATACGCAGTATTTT.

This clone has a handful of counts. CDR3 nucleotide sequence: TGTGCCAGCAGGACACAGGGGGCTGGTTCACCCCTCCACTTT. Protein sequence: CASRTQGAGSPLHF. This chain links TRBV27 with TRBJ1-6; 9 nucleotides match TRBD1. Germline CDR1 reads MNHEY; CDR2 reads SMNVEV (reference sequence). The V and J ends lost 6 bases and 9 bases, in that order; junction bases with no gene match: 6. The CDR3 runs to 14 residues.